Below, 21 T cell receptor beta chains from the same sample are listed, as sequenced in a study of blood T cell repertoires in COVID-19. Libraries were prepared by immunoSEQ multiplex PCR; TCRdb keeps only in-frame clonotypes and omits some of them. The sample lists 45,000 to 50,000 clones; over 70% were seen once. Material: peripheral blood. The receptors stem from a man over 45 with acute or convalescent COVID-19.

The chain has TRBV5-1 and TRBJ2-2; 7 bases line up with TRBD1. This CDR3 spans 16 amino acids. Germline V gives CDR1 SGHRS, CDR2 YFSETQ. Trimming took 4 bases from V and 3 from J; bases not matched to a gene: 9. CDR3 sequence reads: CASSIIYGTDTGELFF. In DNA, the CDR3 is TGCGCCAGCAGCATAATATACGGGACAGACACCGGGGAGCTGTTTTTT. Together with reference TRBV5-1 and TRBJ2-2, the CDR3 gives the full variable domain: KAGVTQTPRYLIKTRGQQVTLSCSPISGHRSVSWYQQTPGQGLQFLFEYFSETQRNKGNFPGRFSGRQFSNSRSEMNVSTLELGDSALYLCASSIIYGTDTGELFFGEGSRLTVL.

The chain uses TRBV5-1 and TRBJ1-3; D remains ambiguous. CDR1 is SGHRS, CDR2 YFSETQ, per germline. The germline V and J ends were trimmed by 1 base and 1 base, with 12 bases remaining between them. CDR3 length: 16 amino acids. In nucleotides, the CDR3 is TGCGCCAGCAGCTTGTCCTTACTTTCGTCTGGAAACACCATATATTTT. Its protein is CASSLSLLSSGNTIYF.

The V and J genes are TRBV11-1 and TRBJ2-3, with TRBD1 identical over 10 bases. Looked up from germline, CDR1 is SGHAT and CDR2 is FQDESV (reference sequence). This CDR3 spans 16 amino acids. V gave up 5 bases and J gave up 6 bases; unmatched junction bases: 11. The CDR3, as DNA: TGTGCCAGCAGCCAGGGCGGGACAGGGGCGTTCGATACGCAGTATTTT. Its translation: CASSQGGTGAFDTQYF.

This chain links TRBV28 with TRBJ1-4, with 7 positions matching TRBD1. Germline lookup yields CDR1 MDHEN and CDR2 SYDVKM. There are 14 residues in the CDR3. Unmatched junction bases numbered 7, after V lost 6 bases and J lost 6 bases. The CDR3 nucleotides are TGTGCCAGCAGACTAGGGGGCTGGTATGAAAAACTGTTTTTT. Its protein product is CASRLGGWYEKLFF.

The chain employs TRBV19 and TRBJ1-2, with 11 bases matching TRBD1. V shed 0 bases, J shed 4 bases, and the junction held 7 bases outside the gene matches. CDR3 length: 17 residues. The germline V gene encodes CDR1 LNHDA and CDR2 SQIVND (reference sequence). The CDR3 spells CASSIDGQGARGYGYTF. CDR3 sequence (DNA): TGTGCCAGTAGTATAGACGGACAGGGGGCGCGAGGCTATGGCTACACCTTC.

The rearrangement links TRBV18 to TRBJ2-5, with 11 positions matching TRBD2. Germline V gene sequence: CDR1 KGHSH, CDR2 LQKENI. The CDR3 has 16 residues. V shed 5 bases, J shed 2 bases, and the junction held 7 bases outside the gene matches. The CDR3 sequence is CASSSETSGVQETQYF. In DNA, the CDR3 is TGTGCCAGCTCATCAGAGACTAGCGGGGTACAAGAGACCCAGTACTTC.

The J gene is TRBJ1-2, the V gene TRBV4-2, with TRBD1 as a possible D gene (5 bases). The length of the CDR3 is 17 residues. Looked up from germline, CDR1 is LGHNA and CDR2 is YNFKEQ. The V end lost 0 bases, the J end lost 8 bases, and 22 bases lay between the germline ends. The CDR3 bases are TGTGCCAGCAGCCAAGACCAAGGGGCCTTGGTCTTAAAAGGCTACACCTTC. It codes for CASSQDQGALVLKGYTF.

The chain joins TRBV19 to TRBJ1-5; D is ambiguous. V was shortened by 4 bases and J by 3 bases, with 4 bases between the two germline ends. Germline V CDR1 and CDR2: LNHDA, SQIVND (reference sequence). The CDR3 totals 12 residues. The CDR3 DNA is TGTGCCAGTAGTACGTTCAATCAGCCCCAGCATTTT. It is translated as CASSTFNQPQHF. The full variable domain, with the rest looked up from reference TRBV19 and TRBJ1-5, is DGGITQSPKYLFRKEGQNVTLSCEQNLNHDAMYWYRQDPGQGLRLIYYSQIVNDFQKGDIAEGYSVSREKKESFPLTVTSAQKNPTAFYLCASSTFNQPQHFGDGTRLSIL.

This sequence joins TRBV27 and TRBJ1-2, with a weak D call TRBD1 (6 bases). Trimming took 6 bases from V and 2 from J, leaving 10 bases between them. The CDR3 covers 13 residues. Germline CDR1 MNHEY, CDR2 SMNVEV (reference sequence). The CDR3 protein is CASRPQGNYGYTF. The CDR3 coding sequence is TGTGCCAGCAGACCCCAGGGGAACTATGGCTACACCTTC.

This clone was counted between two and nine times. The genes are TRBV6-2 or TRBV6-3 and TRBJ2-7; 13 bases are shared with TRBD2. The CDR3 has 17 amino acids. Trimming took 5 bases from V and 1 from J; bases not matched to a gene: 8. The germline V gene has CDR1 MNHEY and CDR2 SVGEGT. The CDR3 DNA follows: TGTGCCAGCAGTACGGGACTAGCGGGATTGTGGTCCTACGAGCAGTACTTC. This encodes CASSTGLAGLWSYEQYF.

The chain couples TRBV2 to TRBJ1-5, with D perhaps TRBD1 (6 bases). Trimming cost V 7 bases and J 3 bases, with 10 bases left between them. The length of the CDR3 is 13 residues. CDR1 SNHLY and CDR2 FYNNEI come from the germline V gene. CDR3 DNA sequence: TGTGCCAGCAATAGGGACACCAATCAGCCCCAGCATTTT. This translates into CASNRDTNQPQHF.

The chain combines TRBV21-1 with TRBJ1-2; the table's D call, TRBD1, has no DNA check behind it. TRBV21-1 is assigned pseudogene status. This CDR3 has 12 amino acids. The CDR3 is CATSDSRYGYTF. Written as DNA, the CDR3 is TGTGCCACCTCGGACAGTCGCTATGGCTACACCTTC.

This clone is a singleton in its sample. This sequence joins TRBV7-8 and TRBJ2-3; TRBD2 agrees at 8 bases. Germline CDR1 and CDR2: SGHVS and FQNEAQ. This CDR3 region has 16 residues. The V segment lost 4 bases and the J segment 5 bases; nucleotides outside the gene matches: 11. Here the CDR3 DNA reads TGTGCCAGCAGCTCGGTTAGGGCGGGGGGTGGAGATACGCAGTATTTT. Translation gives CASSSVRAGGGDTQYF.

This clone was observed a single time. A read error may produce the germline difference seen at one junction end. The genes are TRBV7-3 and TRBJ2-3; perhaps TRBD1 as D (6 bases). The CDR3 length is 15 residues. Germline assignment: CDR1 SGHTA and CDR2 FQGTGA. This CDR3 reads CASSVTQQGTDTQYF. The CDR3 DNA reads TGTGCCAGCAGCGTAACCCAACAGGGTACAGATACGCAGTATTTT.

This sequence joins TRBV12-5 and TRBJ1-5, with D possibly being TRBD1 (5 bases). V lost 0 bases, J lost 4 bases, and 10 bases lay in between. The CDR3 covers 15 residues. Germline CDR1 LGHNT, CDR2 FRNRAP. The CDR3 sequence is CASGLVRQGNQPQHF. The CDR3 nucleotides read TGTGCTAGTGGTTTGGTTAGGCAGGGTAATCAGCCCCAGCATTTT.

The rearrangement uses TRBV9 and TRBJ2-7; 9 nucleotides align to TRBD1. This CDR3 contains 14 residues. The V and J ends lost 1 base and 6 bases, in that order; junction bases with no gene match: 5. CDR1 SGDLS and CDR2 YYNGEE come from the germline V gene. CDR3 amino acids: CASSVLGQGIEQYF. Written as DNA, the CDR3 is TGTGCCAGCAGCGTACTCGGACAGGGGATCGAGCAGTACTTC.

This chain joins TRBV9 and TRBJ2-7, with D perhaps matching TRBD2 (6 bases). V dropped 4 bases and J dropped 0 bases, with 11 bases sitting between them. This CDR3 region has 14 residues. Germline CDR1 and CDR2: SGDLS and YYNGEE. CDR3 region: CASSPGTSSYEQYF. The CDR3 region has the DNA TGTGCCAGCAGCCCTGGGACTTCCTCCTACGAGCAGTACTTC.

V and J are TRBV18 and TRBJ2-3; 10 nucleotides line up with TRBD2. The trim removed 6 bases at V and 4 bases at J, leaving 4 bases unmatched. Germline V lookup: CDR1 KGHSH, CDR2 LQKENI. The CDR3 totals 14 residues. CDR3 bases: TGTGCCAGCTCCCTAGCGGGAGCTGCAGATACGCAGTATTTT. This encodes CASSLAGAADTQYF. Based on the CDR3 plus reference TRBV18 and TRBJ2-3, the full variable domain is NAGVMQNPRHLVRRRGQEARLRCSPMKGHSHVYWYRQLPEEGLKFMVYLQKENIIDESGMPKERFSAEFPKEGPSILRIQQVVRGDSAAYFCASSLAGAADTQYFGPGTRLTVL.

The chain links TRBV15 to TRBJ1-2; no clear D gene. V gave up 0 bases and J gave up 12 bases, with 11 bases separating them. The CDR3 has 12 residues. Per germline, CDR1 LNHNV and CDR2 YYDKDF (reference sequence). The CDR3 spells CATSRDEGQDTF. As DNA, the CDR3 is TGTGCCACCAGCAGAGATGAGGGCCAGGACACCTTC.

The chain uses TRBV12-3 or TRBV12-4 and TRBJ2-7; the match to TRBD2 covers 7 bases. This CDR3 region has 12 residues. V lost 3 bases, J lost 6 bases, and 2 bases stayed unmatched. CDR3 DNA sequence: TGTGCCAGCAGTTTGCGGGAGTCCGAGCAGTACTTC. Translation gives CASSLRESEQYF.

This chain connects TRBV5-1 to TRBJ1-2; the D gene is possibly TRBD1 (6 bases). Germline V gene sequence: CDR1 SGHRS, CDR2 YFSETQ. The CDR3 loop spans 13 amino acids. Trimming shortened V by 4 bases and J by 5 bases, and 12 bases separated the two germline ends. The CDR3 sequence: CASSPDSSYGYTF. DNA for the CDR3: TGCGCCAGCAGCCCGGACAGTTCTTATGGCTACACCTTC.